Below, 30 T cell receptor beta chains from the same sample are listed, as sequenced in a study of blood T cells in healthy people across ages. Primers used in a second PCR of about 6 to 11 cycles were a sample-barcoded 5' primer and a J-beta primer mix. In TCRdb, the 5' RACE reads were re-called with MiXCR into one record per CDR3 protein. Of about 1,400,000 distinct CDR3 sequences in the sample, almost 60% were seen once. Sequencing was carried out using blood. The receptors were sampled from a man younger than 35 in good health.

V and J are TRBV27 and TRBJ2-3; D is possibly TRBD1 or TRBD2 (6 bases each). Germline V gene data show CDR1 as MNHEY and CDR2 as SMNVEV (reference sequence). The V and J ends lost 3 bases and 2 bases respectively, with 12 bases between them. The CDR3 is 15 amino acids. The DNA of the CDR3 is TGTGCCAGCAGTTTTGGGGGGCGATACACAGATACGCAGTATTTT. As protein: CASSFGGRYTDTQYF.

This clonotype appeared a few times. The rearrangement links TRBV4-1 to TRBJ2-7; perhaps TRBD1 as D (6 bases). The CDR3 loop spans 15 amino acids. Germline V CDR1 and CDR2: MGHRA, YSYEKL. Trimming left V 2 bases short and J 7 bases short, with 18 bases between. The CDR3 DNA is TGCGCCAGCAGCCAACGGGCGGACAGCAACAATGAGCAGTACTTC. It is translated as CASSQRADSNNEQYF.

The chain combines TRBV27 with TRBJ2-3; 7 bases map to TRBD2. The CDR3 runs 15 residues. In germline, CDR1 is MNHEY, CDR2 SMNVEV (reference sequence). Unmatched junction bases numbered 6, after V lost 4 bases and J lost 2 bases. Here the CDR3 reads CASSSGGWVTDTQYF. The CDR3 bases are TGTGCCAGCAGTTCCGGGGGGTGGGTCACAGATACGCAGTATTTT.

The V and J genes are TRBV14 and TRBJ1-6; no reliable D call. V lost 3 bases and J lost 7, with 16 bases in between. CDR1 SGHDN and CDR2 FVKESK come from the germline V gene. The CDR3 consists of 16 residues. The CDR3 sequence: CASSHRTAVGNSPLHF. CDR3 nucleotide sequence: TGTGCCAGCAGCCACCGAACAGCGGTGGGGAATTCACCCCTCCACTTT.

In this sample, this clonotype turned up a few times. This chain connects TRBV20-1 to TRBJ1-5, with unresolved D. Germline V gives CDR1 DFQATT, CDR2 SNEGSKA (reference sequence). The CDR3 is 13 residues long. Trimming took 3 bases from V and 5 from J, leaving 11 bases between them. CDR3 DNA sequence: TGCAGTGCTAGGGACCCCCTCCATCAGCCCCAGCATTTT. Amino acids: CSARDPLHQPQHF.

This sequence joins TRBV9 and TRBJ2-3, with 7 positions matching TRBD1. This CDR3 spans 16 amino acids. Germline CDR1 reads SGDLS; CDR2 reads YYNGEE. V lost 0 bases, J lost 3 bases, and 7 bases stayed unmatched. CDR3 DNA: TGTGCCAGCAGCGTAGAAGAGGGGGCGGTGACAGATACGCAGTATTTT. Protein: CASSVEEGAVTDTQYF.

The chain combines TRBV7-6 with TRBJ2-5, with 8 positions matching TRBD2. The J call is uncertain, as TRBJ2-7 better fits the DNA end. The germline V gene encodes CDR1 SGHVS and CDR2 FNYEAQ. CDR3 length equals 15 residues. Here the CDR3 reads CASSPSGGQNYEQYF. In nucleotides, the CDR3 is TGTGCCAGCAGCCCTTCGGGAGGGCAGAACTACGAGCAGTACTTC.

The chain couples TRBV20-1 to TRBJ2-7; 8 positions match TRBD1. Unmatched junction bases numbered 6, after V lost 2 bases and J lost 0 bases. Germline V gene data show CDR1 as DFQATT and CDR2 as SNEGSKA (reference sequence). The CDR3 is made up of 15 amino acids. CDR3 bases: TGCAGTGCTAGAATCCGGGACAGGATCTCCTACGAGCAGTACTTC. Translating gives CSARIRDRISYEQYF.

The rearrangement links TRBV7-9 to TRBJ1-3; D ambiguous. Trimming took 5 bases from V and 4 from J, leaving 12 bases between them. CDR1 is SEHNR, CDR2 FQNEAQ, per germline (reference sequence). The CDR3 contains 14 residues. The CDR3 here is CASSPPDLGNTIYF. CDR3 nucleotide sequence: TGTGCCAGCAGCCCCCCCGACCTAGGAAACACCATATATTTT.

This clonotype turned up a few times. This chain uses TRBV4-1 with TRBJ1-2; D is possibly TRBD1 (5 bases). The CDR3 has 14 amino acids. V lost 2 bases and J 8 bases, leaving 15 bases between the germline ends. Germline CDR1 is MGHRA and CDR2 is YSYEKL. CDR3 in DNA: TGCGCCAGCAGCCAAACGACAGCCAAAAGGGGCTACACCTTC. Its translation: CASSQTTAKRGYTF.

This clonotype appeared once. CDR3 sequence: CASSGTGDMNTEAFF. The CDR3 DNA sequence: TGTGCCAGCAGTGGGACAGGAGATATGAACACTGAAGCTTTCTTT. The genes are TRBV2 and TRBJ1-1, with 7 bases identical to TRBD1. V trimming: 4 bases; J trimming: 0 bases; junction bases outside the gene matches: 5. Germline V gene data show CDR1 as SNHLY and CDR2 as FYNNEI. CDR3 size: 15 residues.

The chain has TRBV7-8 and TRBJ2-1; 7 bases are a match to TRBD2. The CDR3 extends over 12 amino acids. The V gene's germline CDR1 is SGHVS and CDR2 FQNEAQ. After removal of 4 bases from V and 11 bases from J, the junction contained 5 bases not matched to a gene. The CDR3 DNA reads TGTGCCAGCAGCTATGGGCGGGAGAAGCAGTTCTTC. Protein product: CASSYGREKQFF.

The rearrangement uses TRBV4-1 and TRBJ1-5; no clear D. V lost 0 bases, J lost 4 bases, and 10 bases lay in between. From germline, CDR1 is MGHRA and CDR2 YSYEKL. CDR3 length: 15 residues. This chain's CDR3 is CASSQEVLRNQPQHF. CDR3 bases: TGCGCCAGCAGCCAAGAAGTTCTCAGGAATCAGCCCCAGCATTTT.

About this clonotype: This CDR3 is missing its conserved last phenylalanine or tryptophan, likely due to a read error. The chain is built from TRBV15 and TRBJ2-4; D is perhaps TRBD2 (7 bases). The J call may be wrong; the DNA end is better matched by TRBJ2-7. CDR1 and CDR2 (germline): LNHNV, YYDKDF (reference sequence). The CDR3 totals 13 residues. CDR3 in DNA: TGTGCCACCCGAAGGGGGGGTAACTACGAGCAGTACTTA. Amino acids: CATRRGGNYEQYL.

The chain carries TRBV4-1 and TRBJ2-5; 11 bases align to TRBD1. With the DNA end fitting TRBJ2-7 better, the J assignment may be wrong. The CDR3 is made up of 17 amino acids. Germline V gene data show CDR1 as MGHRA and CDR2 as YSYEKL. The CDR3 coding sequence is TGCGCCAGCAGCCAAGGAGTTTTAGGGACAGGGGGGGACGAGCAGTACTTC. Residues: CASSQGVLGTGGDEQYF.

The chain recombines TRBV6-5 with TRBJ2-1; 8 nucleotides agree with TRBD2. Germline assignment: CDR1 MNHEY and CDR2 SVGAGI. Trimming took 0 bases from V and 4 from J; bases not matched to a gene: 14. The CDR3 is 19 residues long. CDR3 in DNA: TGTGCCAGCAGTTACTCGAGTAGCGGGGAGGGGTGGCCTTACAATGAGCAGTTCTTC. This encodes CASSYSSSGEGWPYNEQFF.

The CDR3 loop is CASSEGIEGTDTQYF. DNA for the CDR3: TGTGCCAGCAGTGAGGGGATTGAAGGGACAGATACGCAGTATTTT. The rearrangement uses TRBV2 and TRBJ2-3, with D hard to call. The germline V gene has CDR1 SNHLY and CDR2 FYNNEI. The CDR3 runs 15 residues. V lost 3 bases and J 3 bases, leaving 13 bases between the germline ends.

The chain couples TRBV14 to TRBJ2-1; perhaps TRBD2 as D (6 bases). The CDR3 has 14 amino acids. V was pared by 3 bases and J by 3 bases, with 9 bases between. CDR1 is SGHDN, CDR2 FVKESK, per germline. CDR3 region: CASSQSSGYNEQFF. CDR3 DNA sequence: TGTGCCAGCAGCCAGAGTAGCGGCTACAATGAGCAGTTCTTC.

In its sample, this clonotype was seen a few times. The genes are TRBV29-1 and TRBJ2-7; no clear D gene. Germline loops: CDR1 SQVTM, CDR2 ANQGSEA. V dropped 4 bases and J dropped 2 bases, with 12 bases sitting between them. CDR3 length: 13 amino acids. CDR3 nucleotides: TGCAGCGTTGGGGTCCTAAACACCTACGAGCAGTACTTC. Translating gives CSVGVLNTYEQYF.

The chain couples TRBV7-2 to TRBJ1-1; 7 bases agree with TRBD1. The CDR3 is 15 residues long. Germline loops: CDR1 SGHTA, CDR2 FQGNSA. The V gene end was trimmed by 5 bases and the J gene end by 4 bases; junction bases not matched to a gene: 10. CDR3 bases: TGTGCCAGCAGCCCCATTTCCAGGGGGACCACTGAAGCTTTCTTT. Its protein is CASSPISRGTTEAFF.

This clonotype was recorded only once. One junction end disagrees with the germline gene, perhaps due to a read error. The CDR3 loop reads CASSQENRNTGAFF. CDR3 bases: TGCGCCAGCAGCCAAGAGAATAGGAACACTGGAGCTTTCTTT. The genes are TRBV4-1 and TRBJ1-1; D is undetermined. Germline V gives CDR1 MGHRA, CDR2 YSYEKL. This CDR3 has 14 residues.

The rearrangement joins TRBV5-1 to TRBJ2-1; D unresolved. The V gene lost 10 bases and the J gene lost 3 bases, with 5 bases spanning the gap. CDR1 SGHRS and CDR2 YFSETQ come from the germline V gene. This CDR3 spans 10 amino acids. The CDR3 DNA is TGCGCCGTACACTACAATGAGCAGTTCTTC. Translation: CAVHYNEQFF.

The rearrangement uses TRBV29-1 and TRBJ1-1, with 8 bases identical to TRBD1. The V segment lost 7 bases and the J segment 1 base; nucleotides outside the gene matches: 5. The CDR3 spans 13 residues. Germline lookup yields CDR1 SQVTM and CDR2 ANQGSEA. The CDR3 DNA sequence: TGCAGCGGACATGGACAGGGGAACACTGAAGCTTTCTTT. It codes for CSGHGQGNTEAFF.

V usage is TRBV7-8 and J usage is TRBJ2-1; possible D gene TRBD1, 6 bases. Trimming stripped 5 bases from V and 1 base from J, with 15 bases between. Per the germline V gene, CDR1 is SGHVS and CDR2 is FQNEAQ. The CDR3 extends over 16 amino acids. The CDR3 sequence: CASSPHGGTSYNEQFF. The CDR3, as DNA: TGTGCCAGCAGCCCTCATGGGGGCACATCCTACAATGAGCAGTTCTTC.

The V call is TRBV7-9, the J call TRBJ2-7; D is perhaps TRBD2 (6 bases). Germline CDR1 is SEHNR and CDR2 is FQNEAQ (reference sequence). The CDR3 totals 15 residues. V lost 5 bases to trimming and J lost 1 base, with 15 bases between them. The CDR3 DNA is TGTGCCAGCAGCGTCCGGGACTGGACTTCCTACGAGCAGTACTTC. It is translated as CASSVRDWTSYEQYF.

This clonotype was seen more than once but under ten times. The chain joins TRBV20-1 to TRBJ1-2; D is uncertain. CDR3 length equals 14 residues. Germline V CDR1 and CDR2: DFQATT, SNEGSKA (reference sequence). Trimming left V 4 bases short and J 8 bases short, with 20 bases between. CDR3 residues: CSAILPDPSGGYTF. Written as DNA, the CDR3 is TGCAGTGCTATTTTACCGGACCCTTCGGGAGGCTACACCTTC.

The CDR3 DNA follows: TGTGCCGTAGGGACAGGCACTAATCAGCCCCAGCATTTT. Its protein is CAVGTGTNQPQHF. The genes are TRBV27 and TRBJ1-5, with 8 bases that match TRBD1. From germline, CDR1 is MNHEY and CDR2 SMNVEV (reference sequence). CDR3 length equals 13 residues. Losses at the gene ends were 11 bases for V and 4 bases for J; bases not matched to a gene: 7.

The chain couples TRBV2 to TRBJ2-7; 7 bases agree with TRBD1. The CDR3 has 15 residues. V shed 6 bases, J shed 1 base, and the junction held 9 bases outside the gene matches. Germline V lookup: CDR1 SNHLY, CDR2 FYNNEI. The DNA of the CDR3 is TGTGCCAGCAGAGGCTTGTGGGACAGTTCCTACGAGCAGTACTTC. Translating gives CASRGLWDSSYEQYF.

The CDR3 DNA reads TGTGCCAGCAGTTCTTACAGGGGAAGGGGAAATGAAAAACTGTTTTTT. This encodes CASSSYRGRGNEKLFF. The V gene is TRBV6-5, the J gene TRBJ1-4; 7 nucleotides align to TRBD1. V shed 4 bases and J 5 bases; nucleotides not matched to a gene: 10. The CDR3 has 16 residues. Germline V CDR1 and CDR2: MNHEY, SVGAGI.

The chain is built from TRBV7-9 and TRBJ1-1; a possible D gene is TRBD1 (5 bases). Trimming pared 3 bases from V and 8 bases from J, leaving 25 bases between. Germline CDR1 SEHNR, CDR2 FQNEAQ (reference sequence). The CDR3 extends over 17 amino acids. The CDR3 nucleotides read TGTGCCAGCAGCTTTAACGTCCAGGGCTCCCTCTCACCGGAAGCTTTCTTT. It encodes CASSFNVQGSLSPEAFF.